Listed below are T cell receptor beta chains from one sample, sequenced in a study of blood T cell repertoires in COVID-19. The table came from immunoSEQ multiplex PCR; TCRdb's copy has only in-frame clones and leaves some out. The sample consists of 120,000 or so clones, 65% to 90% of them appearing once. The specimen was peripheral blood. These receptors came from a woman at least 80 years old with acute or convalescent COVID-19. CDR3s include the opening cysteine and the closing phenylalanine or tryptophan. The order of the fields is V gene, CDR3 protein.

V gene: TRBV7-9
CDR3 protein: CASSFSSPNTGELFF

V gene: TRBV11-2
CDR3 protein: CASSLGRGANTGELFF

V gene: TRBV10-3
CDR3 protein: CAISEQGVTDTQYF

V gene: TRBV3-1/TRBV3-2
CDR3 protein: CASSQDGLAVYNEQFF

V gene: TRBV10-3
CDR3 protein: CALKALSGNTIYF

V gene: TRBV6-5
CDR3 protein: CASSRDRGAGYGYTF

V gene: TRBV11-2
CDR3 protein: CASSSPGQGNTEAFF

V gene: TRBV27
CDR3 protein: CASSPDRAAGSGGTQYF

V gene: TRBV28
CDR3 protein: CASRRDRAGANVLTF

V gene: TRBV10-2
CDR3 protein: CASSVQRGTYNEQFF

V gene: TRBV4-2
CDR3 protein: CASSQGPGAGYEQYF

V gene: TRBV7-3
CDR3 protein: CASSLTGPGQTPYGYTF

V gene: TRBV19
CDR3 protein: CASSIQGLGNTIYF

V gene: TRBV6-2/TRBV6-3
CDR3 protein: CASSTGTSGGARRRYF

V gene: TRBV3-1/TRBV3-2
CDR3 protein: CASSQGGGLNNEQFF

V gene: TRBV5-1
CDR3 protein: CASSSGQTNYGYTF

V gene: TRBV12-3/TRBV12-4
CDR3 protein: CASSVTGPKPQHF

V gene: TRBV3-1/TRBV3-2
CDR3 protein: CASSQPGELTSYEQYF

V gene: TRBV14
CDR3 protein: CASSPGTSDWETQYF

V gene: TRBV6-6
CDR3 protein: CASSRSAQVPLDEQYF